This T cell receptor (beta chain) is drawn from a study of regulatory T cells in long-lasting Graves disease. CDR1 is KGHSH, CDR2 LQKENI, per germline. The ends lost 2 bases at V and 0 bases at J; junction bases unmatched: 7. CDR3 length: 16 residues. HTBI primers from iRepertoire and Arm-PCR of CDR3 regions yielded the TCR beta libraries. TCRdb used MiXCR to reprocess the multiplex PCR reads, holding one entry per CDR3 protein. The sample has 420,000 or so distinct CDR3 sequences, 16% seen once. The sample's time point: newly diagnosed GD, antithyroid drugs for less than 3 months. After RNA was extracted from PBMCs, the TCR library was made from it. Study-wide findings and caveats: Persistent disease preferred TRBV28, TRBJ1-2 and TRBJ2-5.

As regards this clonotype: What it recognizes is unknown.

This sample was also put to use in a study of T cells in Graves' hyperthyroidism and ophthalmopathy.

The sample here was peripheral blood mononuclear cells (PBMCs), taken at new diagnosis, from a patient treated with antithyroid drugs. V is TRBV18 and J is TRBJ2-7, with 7 bases lining up with TRBD2. The TCR originated in a young woman with Graves disease. The CDR3 coding sequence is TGTGCCAGCTCACCATCCTCGAGCGGGGCCTCCTACGAGCAGTACTTC. It translates to CASSPSSSGASYEQYF.